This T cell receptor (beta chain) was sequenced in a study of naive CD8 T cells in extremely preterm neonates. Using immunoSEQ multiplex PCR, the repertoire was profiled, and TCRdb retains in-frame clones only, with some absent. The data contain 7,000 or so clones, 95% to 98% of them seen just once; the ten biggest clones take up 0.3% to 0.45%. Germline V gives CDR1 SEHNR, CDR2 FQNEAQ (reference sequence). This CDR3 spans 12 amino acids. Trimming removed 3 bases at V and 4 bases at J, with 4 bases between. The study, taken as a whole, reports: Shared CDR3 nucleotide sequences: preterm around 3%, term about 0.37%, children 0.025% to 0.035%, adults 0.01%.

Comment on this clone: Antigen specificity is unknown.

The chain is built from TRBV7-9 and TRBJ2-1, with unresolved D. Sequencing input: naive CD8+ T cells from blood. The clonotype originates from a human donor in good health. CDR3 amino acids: CASSFQYNEQFF. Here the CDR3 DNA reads TGTGCCAGCAGCTTTCAATACAATGAGCAGTTCTTC.